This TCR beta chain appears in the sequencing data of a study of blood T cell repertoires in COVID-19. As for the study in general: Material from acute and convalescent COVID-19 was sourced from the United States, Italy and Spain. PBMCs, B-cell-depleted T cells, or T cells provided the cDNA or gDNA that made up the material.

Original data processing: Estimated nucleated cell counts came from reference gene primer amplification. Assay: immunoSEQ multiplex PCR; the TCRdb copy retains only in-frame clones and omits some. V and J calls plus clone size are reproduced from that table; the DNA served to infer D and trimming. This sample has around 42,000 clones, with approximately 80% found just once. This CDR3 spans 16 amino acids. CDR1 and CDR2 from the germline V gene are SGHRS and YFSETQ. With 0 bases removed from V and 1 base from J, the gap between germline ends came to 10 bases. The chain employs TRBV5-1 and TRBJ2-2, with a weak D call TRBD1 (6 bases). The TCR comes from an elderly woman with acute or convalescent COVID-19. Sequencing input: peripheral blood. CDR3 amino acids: CASSLATTGNTGELFF. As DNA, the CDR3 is TGCGCCAGCAGCTTGGCCACGACAGGGAACACCGGGGAGCTGTTTTTT.